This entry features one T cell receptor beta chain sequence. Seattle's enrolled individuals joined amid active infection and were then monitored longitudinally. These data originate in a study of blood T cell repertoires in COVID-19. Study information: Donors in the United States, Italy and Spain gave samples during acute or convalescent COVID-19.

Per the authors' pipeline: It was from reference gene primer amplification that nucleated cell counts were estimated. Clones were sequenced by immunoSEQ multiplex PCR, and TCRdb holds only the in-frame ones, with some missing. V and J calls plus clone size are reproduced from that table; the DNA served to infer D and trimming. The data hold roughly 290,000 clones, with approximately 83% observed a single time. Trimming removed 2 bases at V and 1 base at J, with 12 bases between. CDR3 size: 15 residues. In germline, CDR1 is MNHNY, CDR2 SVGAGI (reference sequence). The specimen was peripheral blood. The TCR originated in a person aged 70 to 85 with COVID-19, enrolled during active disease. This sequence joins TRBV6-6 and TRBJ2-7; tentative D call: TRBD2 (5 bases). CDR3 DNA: TGTGCCAGCAGTTACAGGCAAATAGCGTCCTACGAGCAGTACTTC. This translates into CASSYRQIASYEQYF.